A selection of T cell receptor beta chains follows, all from one sample in a study of blood T cell repertoires in COVID-19. Libraries were prepared by immunoSEQ multiplex PCR; TCRdb keeps only in-frame clonotypes and omits some of them. Of over 90,000 clones listed, 86% are singletons. The sample was peripheral blood. These receptors originate from a man older than 75 with acute or convalescent COVID-19. Each CDR3 is given with its conserved first and last residue. Each record gives: V gene, D gene, CDR3 protein. The D gene is left open where the match is weak.

TRBV24-1	NA	CATSDQGNTIYF
TRBV11-2	NA	CASSLGGSSYNEQFF
TRBV7-2	TRBD2	CASSFSGSSSDTQYF
TRBV20-1	NA	CSASSGGWNEQFF
TRBV6-6	NA	CASSLGDIGVYGYTF
TRBV5-1	TRBD1	CASSVGQGVDTQYF
TRBV27	NA	CASSFRGGSGELFF
TRBV27	NA	CASSLSGGLYNSPLHF
TRBV11-2	NA	CASSTPSSGANVLTF
TRBV12-5	TRBD1	CASGLATSTDREQFF
TRBV27	NA	CASSKTGDEQYF
TRBV10-3	NA	CAISAEGRDTQYF
TRBV27	TRBD2	CASSFGRSSGRAYEQYF
TRBV28	TRBD1	CASSSPGQGNYGYTF
TRBV7-6	NA	CASSLEIQMGSPLHF